The rows below give T cell receptor beta chains drawn from one sample of a study of Ad26.COV2.S vaccination and SARS-CoV-2 variants. The data were produced by immunoSEQ multiplex PCR, yet TCRdb's version contains in-frame clones alone and is incomplete. The sample lists over 400,000 clones, about 90% occurring once. The sample was peripheral blood, taken in a trial of Ad26.COV2.S vaccine versus placebo. The receptors stem from a person between 18 and 60 years old who received the Ad26.COV2.S COVID-19 vaccine or a placebo. CDR3s leave out the opening cysteine and the closing phenylalanine or tryptophan.

TRBV28	TRBJ2-2	ASSLGLEWTGELF
TRBV27	TRBJ2-7	ASSPSGSTYEQY
TRBV5-6	TRBJ2-5	ASSLVNGDWETQY
TRBV4-3	TRBJ2-3	ASSPTVTDTQY
TRBV10-3	TRBJ2-7	AISQGGPSYEQY
TRBV28	TRBJ2-7	ASNYRGLARPLIYEQY
TRBV7-3	TRBJ2-5	ASSQSVWETQY
TRBV7-9	TRBJ1-1	ASSTDRVNTEAF
TRBV19	TRBJ2-7	ASSPTPGAVYEQY
TRBV25-1	TRBJ2-7	ASSEPGTSSYEQY
TRBV7-2	TRBJ1-6	ASSSQGLYNSPLH
TRBV9	TRBJ2-2	ASSVVPSGELF
TRBV19	TRBJ2-2	ASSKDRGSGGELF
TRBV4-2	TRBJ2-1	ASSPTLTSGRNYEQF
TRBV7-8	TRBJ2-1	ASSLAAGDSYNEQF
TRBV5-1	TRBJ1-1	ASSNTEAF
TRBV15	TRBJ1-1	ATSHNTEAF